The 30 T cell receptor beta chains in this list originate from one sample, sequenced in a study of spatial heterogeneity in lung cancer. Study results and caveats: Tumor mutation count correlated with how many alpha and beta TCRs expanded intratumorally.

The time point: sample taken at primary tumor resection. In TCRdb, the 5' RACE reads were re-called with MiXCR into one record per CDR3 protein. The sample lists several thousand distinct CDR3 sequences; more than 6% were seen once. No antigen has been identified for these receptors. The sequencing used lung tumor tissue, collected at surgery. These TCRs come from a male donor with early-stage non-small cell lung cancer.

This clonotype is medium-sized by share. This chain uses TRBV14 with TRBJ2-2; tentative D call: TRBD2 (5 bases). CDR3 length: 14 residues. Germline V gives CDR1 SGHDN, CDR2 FVKESK. With 1 base removed from V and 4 bases from J, the gap between germline ends came to 7 bases. CDR3 residues: CASSQAAGTGELFF. CDR3 in DNA: TGTGCCAGCAGCCAAGCGGCGGGCACCGGGGAGCTGTTTTTT.

This clonotype was counted many times. The V gene is TRBV5-4, the J gene TRBJ2-5; TRBD2 is a possible D gene (6 bases). The CDR3 sequence is 13 residues long. V lost 5 bases and J 4 bases, leaving 12 bases between the germline ends. Germline V lookup: CDR1 SGHNT, CDR2 YYREEE (reference sequence). CDR3: CASSLGGIETQYF. The CDR3 DNA sequence: TGTGCCAGCAGTCTTGGAGGGATAGAGACCCAGTACTTC.

This clonotype was recorded once. This chain joins TRBV9 and TRBJ2-1, with D unclear. Trimming took 0 bases from V and 1 from J, leaving 8 bases between them. This CDR3 has 15 amino acids. Germline CDR1 SGDLS, CDR2 YYNGEE. Here the CDR3 reads CASSVVVASYNEQFF. In nucleotides, the CDR3 is TGTGCCAGCAGCGTAGTGGTAGCTTCCTACAATGAGCAGTTCTTC.

At least ten counts were recorded for this clonotype. J is TRBJ2-3 and V is TRBV12-3 or TRBV12-4; D perhaps matches TRBD2 (7 bases). The CDR3 has 13 residues. V was trimmed by 6 bases and J by 6 bases, leaving 13 bases between them. The CDR3 DNA reads as TGTGCCAGCAGCCGGGGGGCGGGCGATACGCAGTATTTT. Translated: CASSRGAGDTQYF.

The rearrangement uses TRBV3-1 and TRBJ2-1; a possible D gene is TRBD1 (8 bases). The CDR3 is 15 residues long. Trimming left V 1 base short and J 7 bases short, with 14 bases between. Germline V gives CDR1 LGHDT, CDR2 YNNKEL (reference sequence). The CDR3 DNA reads as TGTGCCAGCAGCCAAGGTATACAGGGGGGGAATGAGCAGTTCTTC. It encodes CASSQGIQGGNEQFF.

Many counts were recorded for this clonotype. The V gene is TRBV5-1, the J gene TRBJ1-2; D ambiguous. V was shortened by 0 bases and J by 7 bases, with 10 bases between the two germline ends. Germline assignment: CDR1 SGHRS and CDR2 YFSETQ. The CDR3 consists of 13 residues. Here the CDR3 DNA reads TGCGCCAGCAGCTTGGGTCCAGGAGGTGGCTACACCTTC. This sequence encodes CASSLGPGGGYTF.

The chain has TRBV7-2 and TRBJ2-2; 7 bases align to TRBD2. This CDR3 contains 16 residues. CDR1 SGHTA and CDR2 FQGNSA come from the germline V gene. With V trimmed by 2 bases and J by 6 bases, 9 bases remained unmatched. The CDR3 sequence is CASSLWAGEESGELFF. CDR3 in DNA: TGTGCCAGCAGCTTATGGGCGGGAGAGGAATCCGGGGAGCTGTTTTTT.

In this sample, this clonotype is medium-sized. The DNA for the CDR3 is TGTGCCAGCAGCCTGGGACAGGGGCGAGAGACCCAGTACTTC. This gives the protein CASSLGQGRETQYF. The chain has TRBV12-3 or TRBV12-4 and TRBJ2-5, with 10 bases fitting TRBD1. V lost 6 bases and J lost 4; bases outside the gene matches: 5. The CDR3 covers 14 residues.

At least ten counts were recorded for this clonotype. This rearrangement joins TRBV12-3 or TRBV12-4 to TRBJ2-7; D might be TRBD2 (7 bases). V lost 3 bases and J 5 bases, leaving 17 bases between the germline ends. CDR3 length equals 15 residues. The CDR3 bases are TGTGCCAGCAGTTTGGGAGGGGGATGGGGCGACGAGCAGTACTTC. Amino acid sequence: CASSLGGGWGDEQYF.

This clonotype qualifies as large. The chain joins TRBV6-5 to TRBJ2-3, with a possible D match to TRBD2 (7 bases). Per the germline V gene, CDR1 is MNHEY and CDR2 is SVGAGI. The V and J ends lost 0 bases and 6 bases respectively, with 13 bases between them. The CDR3 is 15 residues long. The CDR3 reads CASSYSRGPGDTQYF. The CDR3, as DNA: TGTGCCAGCAGTTACTCGCGGGGGCCCGGGGATACGCAGTATTTT.

This clonotype was observed a few times. The chain couples TRBV10-2 to TRBJ2-7, with D unresolved. CDR3 length equals 14 residues. The V gene lost 9 bases and the J gene lost 5 bases, with 20 bases spanning the gap. Looked up from germline, CDR1 is WSHSY and CDR2 is SAAADI. CDR3 nucleotide sequence: TGCGCCAGTGCCGTGCAGGTCCCTAGAAACGAGCAGTACTTC. Residues: CASAVQVPRNEQYF.

This clonotype was observed at least ten times. This chain connects TRBV12-3 or TRBV12-4 to TRBJ2-5; unclear D gene. Trimming removed 3 bases at V and 7 bases at J, with 12 bases between. The CDR3 contains 13 residues. The CDR3 sequence is CASSFGERGTQYF. CDR3 bases: TGTGCCAGCAGTTTTGGCGAAAGAGGGACCCAGTACTTC.

The table lists this clonotype with many counts. This chain joins TRBV7-9 and TRBJ2-6, with D perhaps TRBD1 or TRBD2 (7 bases each). The CDR3 spans 17 residues. Germline V gene data show CDR1 as SEHNR and CDR2 as FQNEAQ (reference sequence). Trimming pared 3 bases from V and 0 bases from J, leaving 12 bases between. CDR3 amino acids: CASSLGRGGSGANVLTF. As DNA, the CDR3 is TGTGCCAGCAGCTTGGGCAGGGGGGGCTCTGGGGCCAACGTCCTGACTTTC.

This clonotype appeared many times. The limits of the CDR3 on the DNA are not certain, so only TCRdb's listed CDR3 is given. The chain has TRBV7-9 and TRBJ2-5; TRBD2, the table's D call, lacks a check against the DNA. The CDR3 is made up of 17 amino acids, end residues included. The V gene's germline CDR1 is SEHNR and CDR2 FQNEAQ (reference sequence). CDR3 in amino acids: CASSTSGGGGPRETQYF.

In this sample, this clonotype is medium-sized. This rearrangement joins TRBV5-1 to TRBJ2-5, with 10 bases identical to TRBD2. Germline V gene sequence: CDR1 SGHRS, CDR2 YFSETQ. Trimming removed 4 bases from V and 4 bases from J; junction bases left unmatched: 10. The CDR3 consists of 16 residues. The CDR3 bases are TGCGCCAGCAGCCCCAAAAGCGGGAGGGCCGCAGAGACCCAGTACTTC. As protein: CASSPKSGRAAETQYF.

By sample share, this clonotype is medium-sized. The chain links TRBV19 to TRBJ2-7; D possibly corresponds to TRBD2 (5 bases). This CDR3 spans 15 amino acids. Germline V gene lookup returns CDR1 LNHDA and CDR2 SQIVND (reference sequence). Trimming removed 5 bases at V and 4 bases at J, with 18 bases between. CDR3 protein: CASSPLASVKYEQYF. The CDR3, as DNA: TGTGCCAGTAGTCCTCTAGCCTCCGTCAAATACGAGCAGTACTTC.

By sample share, this clonotype is medium-sized. V and J are TRBV20-1 and TRBJ2-2; 7 bases map to TRBD2. Germline V gene data show CDR1 as DFQATT and CDR2 as SNEGSKA (reference sequence). The CDR3 runs 16 residues. The V gene end was trimmed by 0 bases and the J gene end by 5 bases; junction bases not matched to a gene: 9. CDR3 bases: TGCAGTGCTAGAGATGGTTCGCGGGAGTGGACCGGGGAGCTGTTTTTT. Protein: CSARDGSREWTGELFF.

This clonotype is medium-sized. The rearrangement joins TRBV7-9 to TRBJ2-1; possibly TRBD2 for D (6 bases). CDR1 and CDR2 (germline): SEHNR, FQNEAQ (reference sequence). This CDR3 comprises 16 residues. Trimming cost V 5 bases and J 6 bases, with 20 bases left between them. This CDR3 is CASSLARGYGGNEQFF. DNA for the CDR3: TGTGCCAGCAGCCTTGCCCGGGGTTACGGGGGCAATGAGCAGTTCTTC.

This clonotype was counted ten times or more. The J gene is TRBJ2-7, the V gene TRBV28; D is possibly TRBD1 or TRBD2 (5 bases each). Trimming left V 6 bases short and J 4 bases short, with 19 bases between. This CDR3 is built from 15 residues. From germline, CDR1 is MDHEN and CDR2 SYDVKM. In DNA form, the CDR3 reads TGTGCCAGCAGCCCAGGGTCCCTGGGGGATTACGAGCAGTACTTC. Translation: CASSPGSLGDYEQYF.

This clonotype was picked up many times. The CDR3 here is CASSLQGGSNQPQHF. For the CDR3, the DNA is TGCGCCAGCAGCCTACAGGGGGGTAGCAATCAGCCCCAGCATTTT. The chain uses TRBV4-1 and TRBJ1-5; TRBD1 matches 8 bases. This CDR3 has 15 amino acids. Germline CDR1 MGHRA, CDR2 YSYEKL. V lost 4 bases and J lost 0; bases outside the gene matches: 2.

This clonotype was counted at least ten times. The chain links TRBV7-6 to TRBJ2-7; a possible D gene is TRBD1 (6 bases). The ends were cut back, 4 bases at V and 0 bases at J, with 19 bases in the middle. This CDR3 region has 17 residues. In germline, CDR1 is SGHVS, CDR2 FNYEAQ. The CDR3 region is CASSSSPHRVLSYEQYF. CDR3 sequence (DNA): TGTGCCAGCAGCTCATCCCCCCACAGGGTCCTCTCCTACGAGCAGTACTTC.

This clonotype was seen ten or more times. The V and J genes are TRBV6-5 and TRBJ1-2; D is possibly TRBD1 (6 bases). V was shortened by 0 bases and J by 2 bases, with 10 bases between the two germline ends. Germline CDR1 reads MNHEY; CDR2 reads SVGAGI. The CDR3 consists of 15 residues. CDR3 in DNA: TGTGCCAGCAGTTACTCGGAAGGGGGGAACTATGGCTACACCTTC. Amino acids: CASSYSEGGNYGYTF.

The chain joins TRBV28 to TRBJ1-2; D gene unclear. Trimming shortened V by 6 bases and J by 5 bases, and 13 bases separated the two germline ends. CDR3 length: 13 amino acids. Germline V gene data show CDR1 as MDHEN and CDR2 as SYDVKM. CDR3 bases: TGTGCCAGCAGCGCGAACGGTTGGTATGGCTACACCTTC. Its translation is CASSANGWYGYTF.

Relative to its sample, this clonotype is medium-sized (0.01 to 0.1%). The chain recombines TRBV5-1 with TRBJ2-3; D call uncertain. Germline CDR1 SGHRS, CDR2 YFSETQ. Trimming stripped 1 base from V and 3 bases from J, with 3 bases between. This CDR3 region has 12 residues. CDR3 DNA sequence: TGCGCCAGCAGCTTGCGGACAGATACGCAGTATTTT. Translated: CASSLRTDTQYF.

This clonotype was counted at least ten times. V and J are TRBV5-1 and TRBJ1-2; D remains ambiguous. This CDR3 region has 13 residues. CDR1 SGHRS and CDR2 YFSETQ come from the germline V gene. V was cut by 4 bases and J by 6 bases, with 13 bases left in between. CDR3 bases: TGCGCCAGCAGCAACTCCTTCGGGGATGGCTACACCTTC. Residues: CASSNSFGDGYTF.

This clonotype came up many times. The junction shows a germline mismatch at one end, possibly a read error. CDR3 region: CASGNLGRVVF. As DNA, the CDR3 is TGTGCCAGCGGAAACTTGGGACGGGTAGTCTTT. This chain links TRBV2 with TRBJ1-1, with a weak D call TRBD1 (5 bases). The CDR3 length is 11 residues. CDR1 SNHLY and CDR2 FYNNEI come from the germline V gene.

This chain uses TRBV28 with TRBJ1-5; no clear D. The CDR3 contains 16 residues. Trimming stripped 1 base from V and 3 bases from J, with 13 bases between. CDR1 and CDR2 from the germline V gene are MDHEN and SYDVKM. This chain's CDR3 is CASSLSAGANNQPQHF. In DNA, the CDR3 is TGTGCCAGCAGTTTATCGGCGGGCGCTAACAATCAGCCCCAGCATTTT.

This clonotype was seen at least ten times. V and J are TRBV29-1 and TRBJ1-4; perhaps TRBD1 as D (5 bases). The germline V gene has CDR1 SQVTM and CDR2 ANQGSEA. The CDR3 contains 13 residues. The ends were cut back, 4 bases at V and 8 bases at J, with 14 bases in the middle. As DNA, the CDR3 is TGCAGCGTTGTCGCCAGGGCTGGGGAAAAACTGTTTTTT. Its translation is CSVVARAGEKLFF.

This clonotype is judged medium-sized. The chain uses TRBV4-1 and TRBJ2-1, with a tentative D call TRBD2 (8 bases). Germline loops: CDR1 MGHRA, CDR2 YSYEKL. CDR3 length: 19 residues. The V end lost 4 bases, the J end lost 1 base, and 23 bases lay between the germline ends. CDR3 in amino acids: CASSLRGGAGVRSYNEQFF. CDR3 sequence (DNA): TGCGCCAGCAGCCTCAGGGGGGGAGCGGGAGTAAGATCCTACAATGAGCAGTTCTTC.

This clonotype was observed a few times. V is TRBV6-2 or TRBV6-3 and J is TRBJ2-7, with TRBD1 matching over 7 bases. There are 14 residues in the CDR3. Germline assignment: CDR1 MNHEY and CDR2 SVGEGT. The J segment lost 3 bases and the V segment lost 7 bases, leaving 9 bases of the junction unmatched. This CDR3 reads CASKRTGPNYEQYF. In DNA form, the CDR3 reads TGTGCCAGCAAAAGGACAGGACCAAACTACGAGCAGTACTTC.